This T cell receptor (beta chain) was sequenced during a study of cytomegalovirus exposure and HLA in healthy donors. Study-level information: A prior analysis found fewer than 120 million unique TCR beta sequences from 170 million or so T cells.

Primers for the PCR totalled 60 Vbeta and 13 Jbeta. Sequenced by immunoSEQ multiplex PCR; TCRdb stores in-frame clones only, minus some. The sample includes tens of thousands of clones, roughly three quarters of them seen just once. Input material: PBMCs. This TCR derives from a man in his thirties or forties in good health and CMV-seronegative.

CDR3 in DNA: TGTGCCAGCAGTTACGAGGGAGATTCACCCCTCCACTTT. As protein: CASSYEGDSPLHF. The rearrangement joins TRBV6-5 to TRBJ1-6; no clear D gene. Trimming took off 2 bases at V and 8 bases at J, with 7 bases between the two ends. The germline V gene has CDR1 MNHEY and CDR2 SVGAGI. CDR3 length: 13 amino acids.